A single sample is the source of the 22 T cell receptor beta chains below, sequenced in a study of shared clonotypes between healthy human individuals. TCRdb's copy holds only in-frame clones and misses some; the assay was immunoSEQ multiplex PCR. The data hold roughly 2.2 million clones, with under 95% observed a single time. Sequencing input: naive CD4+ T cells from PBMCs. Subset specified: CD45RA+ positively selected. The source is a man in his late teens or twenties in good health. Some clones in this sample may be carry-over from other donors' samples.

V usage is TRBV6-1 and J usage is TRBJ1-1; D gene unclear. Germline CDR1 MNHNS, CDR2 SASEGT. Trimming took 5 bases from V and 1 from J, leaving 8 bases between them. This CDR3 comprises 13 residues. CDR3 DNA sequence: TGTGCCAGCAGTCACCCAGGGAACACTGAAGCTTTCTTT. The encoded protein is CASSHPGNTEAFF.

The chain employs TRBV11-3 and TRBJ2-1; D remains unclear. The V end was cut by 2 bases, the J end by 7 bases, with 12 bases between. This CDR3 has 14 amino acids. Germline CDR1 and CDR2: SGHNT and YENEEA. The CDR3 loop is CASSLNDPPNEQFF. The CDR3 DNA is TGTGCCAGCAGCTTAAACGATCCCCCGAATGAGCAGTTCTTC.

With respect to this clone: At the DNA level, this CDR3 is encoded by other sequences in the same sample as well. The chain combines TRBV6-5 with TRBJ2-7; 7 nucleotides align to TRBD2. Germline-derived CDR1 and CDR2 are MNHEY and SVGAGI. CDR3 size: 15 residues. V lost 0 bases and J lost 2; bases outside the gene matches: 4. The CDR3 region is CASSYSREVPYEQYF. The CDR3 DNA reads TGTGCCAGCAGTTACTCCCGGGAGGTTCCCTACGAGCAGTACTTC.

In the case of this clone: This same CDR3 is encoded by further DNA sequences in the sample. This sequence joins TRBV6-5 and TRBJ2-1; D perhaps matches TRBD2 (6 bases). Trimming removed 0 bases from V and 6 bases from J, with 9 bases in between. Germline V gives CDR1 MNHEY, CDR2 SVGAGI. There are 14 residues in the CDR3. The CDR3 DNA sequence: TGTGCCAGCAGTTACTCTCCTAGCGCCAATGAGCAGTTCTTC. Translation gives CASSYSPSANEQFF.

The rearrangement joins TRBV28 to TRBJ2-7; possible D gene TRBD2, 6 bases. Germline CDR1 is MDHEN and CDR2 is SYDVKM. This CDR3 contains 16 residues. V lost 5 bases and J lost 2, with 19 bases in between. CDR3 bases: TGTGCCAGCAGTCCAAATTATGTGGGAGGACCCTACGAGCAGTACTTC. Translation: CASSPNYVGGPYEQYF.

The rearrangement joins TRBV28 to TRBJ1-3; D call uncertain. The CDR3 consists of 15 residues. Trimming stripped 6 bases from V and 0 bases from J, with 12 bases between. Looked up from germline, CDR1 is MDHEN and CDR2 is SYDVKM. The CDR3 sequence: CASSLLPNSGNTIYF. DNA of the CDR3: TGTGCCAGCAGCCTCCTCCCGAACTCTGGAAACACCATATATTTT.

The V gene is TRBV28, the J gene TRBJ2-6; 7 bases align to TRBD1. The CDR3 sequence is 16 residues long. CDR1 is MDHEN, CDR2 SYDVKM, per germline. V shed 7 bases, J shed 0 bases, and the junction held 6 bases outside the gene matches. For the CDR3, the DNA is TGTGCCAGCAAAGACAGGGATTACTCTGGGGCCAACGTCCTGACTTTC. It codes for CASKDRDYSGANVLTF.

The chain joins TRBV7-9 to TRBJ2-5, with D perhaps matching TRBD1 or TRBD2 (5 bases each). Trimming left V 1 base short and J 3 bases short, with 9 bases between. The CDR3 length is 14 residues. Germline V CDR1 and CDR2: SEHNR, FQNEAQ (reference sequence). The CDR3 spells CASSLGVGEETQYF. The CDR3 region has the DNA TGTGCCAGCAGCTTAGGGGTGGGGGAAGAGACCCAGTACTTC.

The gene calls are TRBV2 and TRBJ1-2, with D unclear. Trimming took 3 bases from V and 7 from J, leaving 12 bases between them. The V gene's germline CDR1 is SNHLY and CDR2 FYNNEI. This CDR3 is built from 13 residues. CDR3 region: CASSDLSATGYTF. CDR3 nucleotides: TGTGCCAGCAGTGACCTATCGGCGACTGGCTACACCTTC. The full variable domain, completed using reference TRBV2 and TRBJ1-2, is EPEVTQTPSHQVTQMGQEVILRCVPISNHLYFYWYRQILGQKVEFLVSFYNNEISEKSEIFDDQFSVERPDGSNFTLKIRSTKLEDSAMYFCASSDLSATGYTFGSGTRLTVV.

This chain joins TRBV28 and TRBJ2-7; D possibly matches TRBD1 or TRBD2 (5 bases each). The CDR3 contains 15 residues. Germline assignment: CDR1 MDHEN and CDR2 SYDVKM. V gave up 8 bases and J gave up 3 bases, with 20 bases separating them. As DNA, the CDR3 is TGTGCCAGCGTCCCTGCTGGGGGTACCCGCTACGAGCAGTACTTC. It yields the protein CASVPAGGTRYEQYF.

The rearrangement uses TRBV12-5 and TRBJ2-5; 13 bases match TRBD2. CDR3 size: 14 residues. Germline V lookup: CDR1 LGHNT, CDR2 FRNRAP. The V segment lost 5 bases and the J segment 13 bases; nucleotides outside the gene matches: 10. CDR3 sequence: CASGQGLAGDHRYF. The CDR3 coding sequence is TGTGCTAGTGGTCAAGGACTAGCGGGAGACCACAGGTACTTC.

This chain uses TRBV5-1 with TRBJ1-2; 9 nucleotides align to TRBD1. The CDR3 spans 13 residues. Per germline, CDR1 SGHRS and CDR2 YFSETQ. V lost 3 bases, J lost 7 bases, and 4 bases stayed unmatched. The CDR3 protein is CASSWTGDLGYTF. DNA for the CDR3: TGCGCCAGCAGCTGGACAGGGGATCTTGGCTACACCTTC.

This clone was seen a few times. The chain couples TRBV9 to TRBJ2-2, with D unresolved. V lost 1 base and J 4 bases, leaving 5 bases between the germline ends. Germline V gene lookup returns CDR1 SGDLS and CDR2 YYNGEE. This CDR3 is 13 amino acids long. The DNA for the CDR3 is TGTGCCAGCAGCGTATGGATCACCGGGGAGCTGTTTTTT. It codes for CASSVWITGELFF.

Note on this clone: This sample includes further DNA sequences coding for the same CDR3. The chain joins TRBV7-2 to TRBJ2-1; 8 bases match TRBD1. The germline V gene encodes CDR1 SGHTA and CDR2 FQGNSA. V lost 5 bases, J lost 7 bases, and 7 bases stayed unmatched. The CDR3 runs to 14 residues. The CDR3 region has the DNA TGTGCCAGCAGCCTCCGGACAGGGATAAATGAGCAGTTCTTC. Encoded protein: CASSLRTGINEQFF. Supplemented by reference TRBV7-2 and TRBJ2-1, the full variable domain reads GAGVSQSPSNKVTEKGKDVELRCDPISGHTALYWYRQSLGQGLEFLIYFQGNSAPDKSGLPSDRFSAERTGGSVSTLTIQRTQQEDSAVYLCASSLRTGINEQFFGPGTRLTVL.

This clone was seen more than once but under ten times. The V call is TRBV28, the J call TRBJ1-2; 8 nucleotides line up with TRBD1. After removal of 2 bases from V and 4 bases from J, the junction contained 12 bases not matched to a gene. The CDR3 loop spans 17 amino acids. CDR1 and CDR2 from the germline V gene are MDHEN and SYDVKM. Here the CDR3 reads CASSLVGWTGTIYGYTF. The CDR3 nucleotides are TGTGCCAGCAGTTTAGTGGGATGGACAGGGACGATCTATGGCTACACCTTC.

CDR3 loop: CASSADRATEAFF. CDR3 in DNA: TGTGCCAGCAGTGCAGACAGGGCCACTGAAGCTTTCTTT. The chain has TRBV9 and TRBJ1-1; 7 bases are shared with TRBD1. The CDR3 loop spans 13 amino acids. CDR1 and CDR2 from the germline V gene are SGDLS and YYNGEE. Germline trimming cut 5 bases from V and 4 bases from J; bases unmatched to any gene: 5. Full variable domain (remainder filled in from reference TRBV9 and TRBJ1-1): DSGVTQTPKHLITATGQRVTLRCSPRSGDLSVYWYQQSLDQGLQFLIQYYNGEERAKGNILERFSAQQFPDLHSELNLSSLELGDSALYFCASSADRATEAFFGQGTRLTVV.

The rearrangement links TRBV7-9 to TRBJ2-2, with D perhaps TRBD2 (5 bases). Germline CDR1 and CDR2: SEHNR and FQNEAQ (reference sequence). This CDR3 has 15 residues. Trimming stripped 2 bases from V and 1 base from J, with 8 bases between. Written as DNA, the CDR3 is TGTGCCAGCAGCTTAAGCGGCCGGAACACCGGGGAGCTGTTTTTT. Translated: CASSLSGRNTGELFF.

Regarding this clone: Other DNA sequences from this sample encode an identical CDR3 as well. The chain couples TRBV7-9 to TRBJ2-5, with 7 nucleotides matching TRBD1. Losses at the gene ends were 5 bases for V and 2 bases for J; bases not matched to a gene: 5. The V gene's germline CDR1 is SEHNR and CDR2 FQNEAQ (reference sequence). There are 14 residues in the CDR3. In nucleotides, the CDR3 is TGTGCCAGCAGCCAGAGGGACAGTCAAGAGACCCAGTACTTC. It codes for CASSQRDSQETQYF.

The V call is TRBV28, the J call TRBJ2-5, with D possibly being TRBD2 (6 bases). The CDR3 length is 15 residues. Trimming pared 6 bases from V and 7 bases from J, leaving 21 bases between. The V gene's germline CDR1 is MDHEN and CDR2 SYDVKM. CDR3 coding DNA: TGTGCCAGCAGCCCTGCGGGGACGGGGGATGTGACCCAGTACTTC. This codes for CASSPAGTGDVTQYF.

V and J are TRBV28 and TRBJ2-3, with D hard to call. This CDR3 spans 15 amino acids. The germline CDR1 and CDR2 sequences are MDHEN and SYDVKM. V shed 3 bases and J shed 4 bases, with 14 bases lying between them. The CDR3 bases are TGTGCCAGCAGTTTTTTCGTCTCCCTTCCAGATACGCAGTATTTT. Translation: CASSFFVSLPDTQYF.

This clone occurred once. The chain links TRBV7-6 to TRBJ2-6, with 7 bases fitting TRBD1. The CDR3 contains 17 residues. The trim removed 1 base at V and 0 bases at J, leaving 3 bases unmatched. CDR1 is SGHVS and CDR2 is FNYEAQ in the germline V gene. In nucleotides, the CDR3 is TGTGCCAGCAGCTTAGACAGGGGTCCCTCTGGGGCCAACGTCCTGACTTTC. This encodes CASSLDRGPSGANVLTF.

The chain uses TRBV5-1 and TRBJ2-2; 13 bases are a match to TRBD2. Germline CDR1 SGHRS, CDR2 YFSETQ. The CDR3 loop spans 16 amino acids. V lost 2 bases, J lost 7 bases, and 5 bases stayed unmatched. CDR3: CASSLLAGGLHGELFF. In nucleotides, the CDR3 is TGCGCCAGCAGCTTACTAGCGGGAGGGCTTCACGGGGAGCTGTTTTTT.